This passage covers 18 T cell receptor beta chains from one sample sequenced in a study of shared clonotypes between healthy human individuals. Assay used: immunoSEQ multiplex PCR; TCRdb lists only in-frame clones, some missing. The table has 2 million to 2.5 million clones, around 95% seen once. Sequenced input: naive CD4+ T cells sorted from blood. The subset was: CD45RA+ positively selected. All receptors come from a man between 18 and 29 years old in good health.

This chain's CDR3 is CASSIVQGGSYEQYF. CDR3 sequence (DNA): TGTGCCAGTAGTATAGTCCAGGGAGGGTCCTACGAGCAGTACTTC. The chain employs TRBV19 and TRBJ2-7; 7 bases fit TRBD2. Germline V gene lookup returns CDR1 LNHDA and CDR2 SQIVND (reference sequence). V lost 1 base, J lost 1 base, and 4 bases stayed unmatched. This CDR3 has 15 amino acids.

V is TRBV6-6 and J is TRBJ2-7; TRBD1 matches at 7 bases. CDR3 length: 15 amino acids. Unmatched junction bases numbered 11, after V lost 7 bases and J lost 2 bases. Germline assignment: CDR1 MNHNY and CDR2 SVGAGI (reference sequence). The CDR3 sequence: CASTLLQGNTYEQYF. As DNA, the CDR3 is TGTGCCAGCACCTTGCTACAGGGGAACACCTACGAGCAGTACTTC.

The chain employs TRBV7-2 and TRBJ2-7; 9 positions match TRBD1. This CDR3 has 12 residues. The V gene end was trimmed by 5 bases and the J gene end by 6 bases; junction bases not matched to a gene: 2. Germline values: CDR1 SGHTA, CDR2 FQGNSA. The CDR3: CASSDRGFEQYF. The CDR3 DNA reads as TGTGCCAGCAGCGACAGGGGGTTCGAGCAGTACTTC.

The chain couples TRBV5-1 to TRBJ2-7; maybe TRBD1 (6 bases). Germline lookup yields CDR1 SGHRS and CDR2 YFSETQ. V gave up 4 bases and J gave up 5 bases, with 16 bases separating them. The CDR3 extends over 14 amino acids. CDR3: CASSTTSGVDEQYF. In nucleotides, the CDR3 is TGCGCCAGCAGCACAACATCAGGGGTCGACGAGCAGTACTTC.

Of note for this clone: This sample also contains other DNA sequences that code for the same CDR3. The chain recombines TRBV30 with TRBJ2-7; no clear D gene. The CDR3 sequence is 12 residues long. Trimming took off 2 bases at V and 3 bases at J, with 8 bases between the two ends. The germline CDR1 and CDR2 sequences are GTSNPN and SVGIG (reference sequence). CDR3 coding DNA: TGTGCCTGGAGTCCCTCCGGCTACGAGCAGTACTTC. Translating it yields CAWSPSGYEQYF.

This clone was recorded only once. V is TRBV10-3 and J is TRBJ2-5; 8 positions agree with TRBD1. CDR1 is ENHRY, CDR2 SYGVKD, per germline. The CDR3 totals 16 residues. V was pared by 6 bases and J by 4 bases, with 13 bases of the junction left unmatched. This CDR3 reads CAISTGQGTVIETQYF. CDR3 nucleotide sequence: TGTGCCATCAGCACCGGACAGGGTACTGTCATAGAGACCCAGTACTTC.

V and J are TRBV2 and TRBJ1-4, with 12 positions matching TRBD1. This CDR3 is 14 amino acids long. The germline CDR1 and CDR2 sequences are SNHLY and FYNNEI. V gave up 7 bases and J gave up 7 bases; unmatched junction bases: 4. The CDR3 DNA reads TGTGCCAGCACCCGGGACAGGGGGCGTGAAAAACTGTTTTTT. Translated: CASTRDRGREKLFF.

V usage is TRBV7-6 and J usage is TRBJ2-4; 10 nucleotides match TRBD2. The CDR3 has 17 residues. CDR1 is SGHVS, CDR2 FNYEAQ, per germline. Trimming took 5 bases from V and 3 from J; bases not matched to a gene: 10. The CDR3 DNA reads as TGTGCCAGCAGCCTAAGCGGGGGGGCCGTCGGCAAAAACATTCAGTACTTC. Its translation: CASSLSGGAVGKNIQYF.

In nucleotides, the CDR3 is TGTGCCAGCAGTGACCGGGACAGTTGGGCAGATACGCAGTATTTT. Translation: CASSDRDSWADTQYF. This sequence joins TRBV6-1 and TRBJ2-3; 7 positions match TRBD1. The germline V gene encodes CDR1 MNHNS and CDR2 SASEGT. This CDR3 has 15 amino acids. The V segment lost 3 bases and the J segment 4 bases; nucleotides outside the gene matches: 7.

The chain employs TRBV10-1 and TRBJ2-2; D is undetermined. Trimming pared 0 bases from V and 6 bases from J, leaving 5 bases between. This CDR3 has 13 amino acids. Germline CDR1 reads WNHNN; CDR2 reads SYGVQD (reference sequence). CDR3 loop: CASSESRPGELFF. As DNA, the CDR3 is TGCGCCAGCAGTGAGTCCAGGCCCGGGGAGCTGTTTTTT.

The rearrangement joins TRBV28 to TRBJ2-3; TRBD2 aligns across 11 bases. In germline, CDR1 is MDHEN, CDR2 SYDVKM. The trim removed 2 bases at V and 5 bases at J, leaving 3 bases unmatched. This CDR3 has 15 amino acids. Here the CDR3 DNA reads TGTGCCAGCAGTTTACAACTAGCGGGGGAAGATACGCAGTATTTT. This codes for CASSLQLAGEDTQYF.

The chain joins TRBV10-3 to TRBJ2-6, with TRBD2 identical over 7 bases. The germline V gene has CDR1 ENHRY and CDR2 SYGVKD. The CDR3 totals 18 residues. J gave up 0 bases and V 11 bases, and 16 bases lay outside the gene matches. Here the CDR3 DNA reads TGTGCCTCCCTGGAGGGAGGGGTCCAGCTCTCTGGGGCCAACGTCCTGACTTTC. It encodes CASLEGGVQLSGANVLTF.

The chain combines TRBV7-8 with TRBJ2-7; D is ambiguous. Trimming left V 4 bases short and J 1 base short, with 11 bases between. Germline CDR1 SGHVS, CDR2 FQNEAQ. The CDR3 totals 14 residues. The CDR3 nucleotides are TGTGCCAGCAGCTCCAACGCAATTTCCTACGAGCAGTACTTC. Its translation: CASSSNAISYEQYF.

V and J are TRBV7-9 and TRBJ1-1; TRBD1 might be the D (5 bases). CDR3 length equals 13 residues. Looked up from germline, CDR1 is SEHNR and CDR2 is FQNEAQ (reference sequence). V was trimmed by 8 bases and J by 3 bases, leaving 13 bases between them. CDR3: CASGRVLDTEAFF. The CDR3 DNA is TGTGCCAGCGGCAGGGTTTTAGACACTGAAGCTTTCTTT.

The rearrangement links TRBV14 to TRBJ2-7; perhaps TRBD2 as D (6 bases). The V gene lost 5 bases and the J gene lost 5 bases, with 16 bases spanning the gap. The CDR3 spans 14 residues. Germline CDR1 reads SGHDN; CDR2 reads FVKESK. In DNA form, the CDR3 reads TGTGCCAGCAGCTTTCAACTCGGGACTCACGAGCAGTACTTC. Protein: CASSFQLGTHEQYF.

The chain links TRBV6-6 to TRBJ2-7; D is ambiguous. V lost 5 bases and J 3 bases, leaving 14 bases between the germline ends. The germline CDR1 and CDR2 sequences are MNHNY and SVGAGI (reference sequence). The CDR3 spans 14 residues. CDR3 nucleotide sequence: TGTGCCAGCAGTAAGCAGAGACCCGGCTACGAGCAGTACTTC. It yields the protein CASSKQRPGYEQYF.

The chain is built from TRBV13 and TRBJ1-3, with D possibly matching TRBD1 (6 bases). V lost 2 bases to trimming and J lost 0 bases, with 14 bases between them. The germline V gene has CDR1 PRHDT and CDR2 FYEKMQ (reference sequence). CDR3 length: 17 residues. DNA for the CDR3: TGTGCCAGCAGCTTATCCAGGACAGACCTCTCTGGAAACACCATATATTTT. Translating it yields CASSLSRTDLSGNTIYF. The full variable domain, in which reference TRBV13 and TRBJ1-3 provide the parts outside the CDR3, is AAGVIQSPRHLIKEKRETATLKCYPIPRHDTVYWYQQGPGQDPQFLISFYEKMQSDKGSIPDRFSAQQFSDYHSELNMSSLELGDSALYFCASSLSRTDLSGNTIYFGEGSWLTVV.

The CDR3 nucleotides are TGTGCCAGCCCACCACAGGGGCACCCCGGGGAGCTGTTTTTT. Protein product: CASPPQGHPGELFF. The genes are TRBV28 and TRBJ2-2, with TRBD1 matching 7 bases. From germline, CDR1 is MDHEN and CDR2 SYDVKM. The CDR3 is 14 residues long. V was clipped by 8 bases and J by 6 bases; unmatched bases: 9.